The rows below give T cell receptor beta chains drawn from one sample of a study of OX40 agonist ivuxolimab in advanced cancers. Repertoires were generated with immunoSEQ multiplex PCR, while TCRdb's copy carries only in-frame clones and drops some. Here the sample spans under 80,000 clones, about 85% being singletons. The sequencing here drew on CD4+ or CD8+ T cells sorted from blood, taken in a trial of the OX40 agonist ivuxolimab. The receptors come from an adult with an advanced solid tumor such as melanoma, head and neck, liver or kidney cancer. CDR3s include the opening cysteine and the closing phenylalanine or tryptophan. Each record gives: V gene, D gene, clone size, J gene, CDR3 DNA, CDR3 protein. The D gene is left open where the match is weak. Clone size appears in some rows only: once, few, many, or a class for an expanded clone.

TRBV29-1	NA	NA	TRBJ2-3	TGCAGCGTTGGTCTGGGTCATAGCACAGATACGCAGTATTTT	CSVGLGHSTDTQYF
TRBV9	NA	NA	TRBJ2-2	TGTGCCAGCAGCGCAGACAGGCGGTTGGGCGGGGAGCTGTTTTTT	CASSADRRLGGELFF
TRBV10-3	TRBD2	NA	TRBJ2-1	TGTGCCATCAGTGATCCGGGACTAGTTTTATTTGAGCAGTTCTTC	CAISDPGLVLFEQFF
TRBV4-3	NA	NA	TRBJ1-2	TGCGCCAGCAGCCAAGACGCCGCGGGGGGTAACTATGGCTACACCTTC	CASSQDAAGGNYGYTF
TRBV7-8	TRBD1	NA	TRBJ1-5	TGTGCCAGCAGCCCGACAGGGGGCCGGCAGCCCCAGCATTTT	CASSPTGGRQPQHF
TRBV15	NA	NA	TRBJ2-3	TGTGCCATCAGGGAAATCAAGGGCACAGATACGCAGTATTTT	CAIREIKGTDTQYF
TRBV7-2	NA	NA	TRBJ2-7	TGTGCCAGCAGCCTACGACTTCCAGAGCAGTACTTC	CASSLRLPEQYF
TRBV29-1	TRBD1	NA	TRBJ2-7	TGCAGCGTAAGGACAGGGGCCTACGAGCAGTACTTC	CSVRTGAYEQYF
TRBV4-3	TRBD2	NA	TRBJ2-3	TGCGCCAGCAGCCAGGTAACTAGCGGGGGGGGATTCGGCACAGATACGCAGTATTTT	CASSQVTSGGGFGTDTQYF
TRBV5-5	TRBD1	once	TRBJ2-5	TGTGCCAGCAGACTGGACAGGGGGCTTCGAGAGACCCAGTACTTC	CASRLDRGLRETQYF
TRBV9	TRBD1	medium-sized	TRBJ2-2	TGTGCCAGCAGCGTATTCCAACAGGGGGCTAGCCAAGGGGAGCTGTTTTTT	CASSVFQQGASQGELFF
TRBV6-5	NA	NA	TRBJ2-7	TGTGCCAGCAGTTACCCGGGCAGGGGAGTCTACGAGCAGTACTTC	CASSYPGRGVYEQYF
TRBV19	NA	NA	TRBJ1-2	TGTGCCAGTAGTATCGCGGACGATAACTATGGCTACACCTTC	CASSIADDNYGYTF
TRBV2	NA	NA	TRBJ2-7	TGTGCCAGCAGAAATCGACTCGCTCGGGGCGAGCAGTACTTC	CASRNRLARGEQYF
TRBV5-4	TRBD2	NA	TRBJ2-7	TGTGCCAGCAGCCCTAAGTCTAGCGGGCCTACCTACGAGCAGTACTTC	CASSPKSSGPTYEQYF
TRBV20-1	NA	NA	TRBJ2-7	TGCAGTGCTAGAGACTTCTACGAGCAGTACTTC	CSARDFYEQYF
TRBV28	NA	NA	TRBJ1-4	TGTGCCAGCAGTTCCCCCGGCAGGGTGGAGGAAAAACTGTTTTTT	CASSSPGRVEEKLFF
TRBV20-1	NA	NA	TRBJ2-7	TGCAGTGCTCAGGGCTACGAGCAGTACTTC	CSAQGYEQYF
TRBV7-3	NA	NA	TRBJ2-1	TGTGCCAGCAGGTACTCGGGTAGCTCCTACAATGAGCAGTTCTTC	CASRYSGSSYNEQFF
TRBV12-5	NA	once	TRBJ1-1	TGTGCTAGTGGCGCGGGCCCTTACGAGGCTTTCTTT	CASGAGPYEAFF
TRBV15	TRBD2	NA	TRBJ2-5	TGTGCCACCAGCAGAGAAGCGGGGGGTATGGAGACCCAGTACTTC	CATSREAGGMETQYF
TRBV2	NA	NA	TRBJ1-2	TGTGCCAGCGGCGGGACTAGCGGGGGGGCCGGCTACACCTTC	CASGGTSGGAGYTF
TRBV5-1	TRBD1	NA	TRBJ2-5	TGCGCCAGTTTAGGACAGGCGATGGGAGAGACCCAGTACTTC	CASLGQAMGETQYF
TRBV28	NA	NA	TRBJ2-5	TGTGCCAGCAGGTCGCCGGGACCAAGGAGGCACGAGACCCAGTACTTC	CASRSPGPRRHETQYF
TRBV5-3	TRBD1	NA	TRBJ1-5	TGTGCCAGCAGCTTGGGACAGGGGTTCAGGCAGCCCCAGCATTTT	CASSLGQGFRQPQHF
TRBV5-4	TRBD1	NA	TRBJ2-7	TGTGCCAGCAGACCAGGACAGGTCAGCTCCTACGAGCAGTACTTC	CASRPGQVSSYEQYF
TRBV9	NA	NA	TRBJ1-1	TGTGCCAGCAGCGTCTCTAAGAACACTGAAGCTTTCTTT	CASSVSKNTEAFF
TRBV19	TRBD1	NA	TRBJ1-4	TGTGCCACACAGAGGGACAGGGGTGAAAAACTGTTTTTT	CATQRDRGEKLFF
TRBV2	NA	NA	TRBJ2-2	TGTGCCAGCAGAGGGGGAGGAAGCCCCGGGGAGCTGTTTTTT	CASRGGGSPGELFF
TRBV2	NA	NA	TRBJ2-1	TGTGCCCAGCTCTTCTTCAGGGGTTTGGTCAATGAGCAGTTCTTC	CAQLFFRGLVNEQFF
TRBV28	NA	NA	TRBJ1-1	TGTGCCAGCAGTTGGACAGTGAACACTGAAGCTTTCTTT	CASSWTVNTEAFF
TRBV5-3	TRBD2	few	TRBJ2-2	TGTGCCAGAAGCTTGGGGCCAGGGAGGGCCGGGGAGCTGTTTTTT	CARSLGPGRAGELFF
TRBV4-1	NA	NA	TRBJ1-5	TGCGCCAGCAGCCAATGGTTCGGGGGGTATCAGCCCCAGCATTTT	CASSQWFGGYQPQHF
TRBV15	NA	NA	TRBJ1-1	TGTGCCACCAGCAGAGATCTGAGGGGCACTGAAGCTTTCTTT	CATSRDLRGTEAFF
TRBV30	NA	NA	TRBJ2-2	TGTGCCTGGAGTGGAGGAGGCCGATACACCGGGGAGCTGTTTTTT	CAWSGGGRYTGELFF
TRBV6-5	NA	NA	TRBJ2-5	TGTGCCAGCAGTGTCGGTCTTCCAGACCAAGAGACCCAGTACTTC	CASSVGLPDQETQYF
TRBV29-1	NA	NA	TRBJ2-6	TGCAGCGTGGAACATGGGGCCAACGTCCTGACTTTC	CSVEHGANVLTF
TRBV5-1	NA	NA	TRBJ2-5	TGCGCCAGCAGCCCCGGACACCCCCCGGAGACCCAGTACTTC	CASSPGHPPETQYF
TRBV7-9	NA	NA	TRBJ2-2	TGTGCCAGCAGCTTATGGACAGACCACACCGGGGAGCTGTTTTTT	CASSLWTDHTGELFF
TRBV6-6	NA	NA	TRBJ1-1	TGTGCCAGCAGTTACTTAGGGGAGGCCGAAGCTTTCTTT	CASSYLGEAEAFF
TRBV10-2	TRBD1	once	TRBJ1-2	TGCGCCAGCAGTAAGGGACAGGTTGACTATGGCTACACCTTC	CASSKGQVDYGYTF
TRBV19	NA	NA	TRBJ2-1	TGTGCCAGTAGTATCTGGTCCTCCTACAATGAGCAGTTCTTC	CASSIWSSYNEQFF
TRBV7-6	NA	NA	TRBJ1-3	TGTGCCAGCAGCCCAGGTTCAGGGGCGATAGGAAACACCATATATTTT	CASSPGSGAIGNTIYF
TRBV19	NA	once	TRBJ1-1	TGTGCCAGTACCCTTGGCACTGAAGCTTTCTTT	CASTLGTEAFF
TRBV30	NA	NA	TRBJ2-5	TGTGCCTGGAGTGATGGCAGGGTTAAGGAGACCCAGTACTTC	CAWSDGRVKETQYF
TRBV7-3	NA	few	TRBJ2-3	TGTGCCAGCAGCCAAAGTCCGGGATTCACAGATACGCAGTATTTT	CASSQSPGFTDTQYF
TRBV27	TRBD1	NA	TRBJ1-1	TGTGCCAGCAGTACCCGGAGGGACAGGGGGAACACTGAAGCTTTCTTT	CASSTRRDRGNTEAFF
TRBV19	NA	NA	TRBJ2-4	TGTGCCAGTAGTATCGGCCGGGGGACTGCCAAAAACATTCAGTACTTC	CASSIGRGTAKNIQYF
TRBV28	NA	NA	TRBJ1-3	TGTGCCAGCAGATGGGACGGTGCTGGAAACACCATATATTTT	CASRWDGAGNTIYF
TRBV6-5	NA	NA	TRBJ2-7	TGTGCCAGCAGTTACTCAACTGCTGGATACGAGCAGTACTTC	CASSYSTAGYEQYF
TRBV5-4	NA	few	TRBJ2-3	TGTGCCAGCAGCTTGTCGGCCAGCACAGATACGCAGTATTTT	CASSLSASTDTQYF
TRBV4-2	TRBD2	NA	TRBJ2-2	TGTGCCAGCAGCCACCCCACTAGCGGGGGAACCGGGGAGCTGTTTTTT	CASSHPTSGGTGELFF
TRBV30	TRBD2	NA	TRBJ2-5	TGTGCCTGGAGTATCCCAGCGGGAGCGACCCAGTACTTC	CAWSIPAGATQYF
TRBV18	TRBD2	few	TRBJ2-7	TGTGCCAGCTCACCGATAGCGGGTTACGAGCAGTACTTC	CASSPIAGYEQYF
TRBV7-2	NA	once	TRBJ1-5	TGTGCCAGCAGCTTAGTGGGTGGGGGTATTAATCAGCCCCAGCATTTT	CASSLVGGGINQPQHF
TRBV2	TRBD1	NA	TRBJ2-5	TGTGCCAGTACGAACCGGGACAGGGACCAAGAGACCCAGTACTTC	CASTNRDRDQETQYF
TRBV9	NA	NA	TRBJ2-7	TGTGCCAGCAGCGTAGATTTGGGAGCTTCTACCTACGAGCAGTACTTC	CASSVDLGASTYEQYF
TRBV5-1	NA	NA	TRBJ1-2	TGCGCCAGCAGCTACGGACAAACATATGGCTACACCTTC	CASSYGQTYGYTF
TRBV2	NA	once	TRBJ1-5	TGTGCCAGCAGTTTAGGGGTCGGTAGCAATCAGCCCCAGCATTTT	CASSLGVGSNQPQHF
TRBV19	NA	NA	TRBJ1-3	TGTGCCAGTAGTATAGGACGAAACACCATATATTTT	CASSIGRNTIYF